Listed below are T cell receptor beta chains from one sample, sequenced in a study of cytomegalovirus exposure and HLA in healthy donors. Profiled with immunoSEQ multiplex PCR; TCRdb holds only in-frame clones, not every one. The data show 160,000 or so clones, 80% seen once. The sample was PBMCs. These receptors were taken from a male donor in good health and CMV-seropositive. Each CDR3 is given with its conserved first and last residue. Fields, in order: D gene, clone size, J gene, V gene, CDR3 DNA, CDR3 protein. The D gene is left open where the match is weak. Size is omitted from some rows. Given values are once, few, many or a class for expanded clones.

d_gene: TRBD2; abundance: few; j_gene: TRBJ2-7; v_gene: TRBV7-9; CDR3nt: TGTGCCAGCAGCCTCAGCGGGAGATCCTACGAGCAGTACTTC; CDR3aa: CASSLSGRSYEQYF
d_gene: .; abundance: .; j_gene: TRBJ2-7; v_gene: TRBV7-9; CDR3nt: TGTGCCAGCAGCTTAGCGCGGAGTGTCTCCTACGAGCAGTACTTC; CDR3aa: CASSLARSVSYEQYF
d_gene: .; abundance: .; j_gene: TRBJ2-7; v_gene: TRBV4-3; CDR3nt: TGCGCCAGCAGCCAAGATCCCAGGTCGGACTACGAGCAGTACTTC; CDR3aa: CASSQDPRSDYEQYF
d_gene: .; abundance: .; j_gene: TRBJ2-2; v_gene: TRBV11-1; CDR3nt: TGTGCCAGCAGCTTAACCAGGGGAGGGACCGGGGAGCTGTTTTTT; CDR3aa: CASSLTRGGTGELFF
d_gene: .; abundance: .; j_gene: TRBJ2-7; v_gene: TRBV27; CDR3nt: TGTGCCAGCAGTTTAAATCAGGGCTGGGAGTACTTC; CDR3aa: CASSLNQGWEYF
d_gene: TRBD1; abundance: .; j_gene: TRBJ1-2; v_gene: TRBV28; CDR3nt: TGTGCCAGCAGTTCCCGGGACAGTTATGGCTACACCTTC; CDR3aa: CASSSRDSYGYTF
d_gene: TRBD1; abundance: few; j_gene: TRBJ2-6; v_gene: TRBV2; CDR3nt: TGTGCCAGCCGTCCCTCGACAGGGAATGGGGGGGCCAACGTCCTGACTTTC; CDR3aa: CASRPSTGNGGANVLTF
d_gene: .; abundance: .; j_gene: TRBJ1-5; v_gene: TRBV7-6; CDR3nt: TGTGCCAGCAGCTCAGGGACTTCTTTTAATCAGCCCCAGCATTTT; CDR3aa: CASSSGTSFNQPQHF
d_gene: TRBD2; abundance: once; j_gene: TRBJ2-5; v_gene: TRBV5-4; CDR3nt: TGTGCCAGCAGATTGACTAGCGGCCAAGAGACCCAGTACTTC; CDR3aa: CASRLTSGQETQYF
d_gene: TRBD2; abundance: once; j_gene: TRBJ2-3; v_gene: TRBV9; CDR3nt: TGTGCCAGCAGCGTATTGTCCAGCGGGAGGGCCCGGAGCACAGATACGCAGTATTTT; CDR3aa: CASSVLSSGRARSTDTQYF
d_gene: TRBD1; abundance: .; j_gene: TRBJ1-1; v_gene: TRBV5-1; CDR3nt: TGCGCCAGCAGCTTTCAGGGGGAGACTGAAGCTTTCTTT; CDR3aa: CASSFQGETEAFF
d_gene: .; abundance: .; j_gene: TRBJ2-4; v_gene: TRBV19; CDR3nt: TGTGCCAGTAGCCGGACAGAACTGAAAAACATTCAGTACTTC; CDR3aa: CASSRTELKNIQYF
d_gene: TRBD1; abundance: few; j_gene: TRBJ1-2; v_gene: TRBV25-1; CDR3nt: TGTGCCAGCACCGGGACAGGTGGAGGCTACACCTTC; CDR3aa: CASTGTGGGYTF
d_gene: TRBD1; abundance: .; j_gene: TRBJ1-3; v_gene: TRBV7-9; CDR3nt: TGTTCCAGCAGCTTAAAGGCACGGGACAGCTCTGGAAACACCATATATTTT; CDR3aa: CSSSLKARDSSGNTIYF
d_gene: TRBD1; abundance: few; j_gene: TRBJ1-1; v_gene: TRBV18; CDR3nt: TGTGCCAGCTCGGAAGGGGGCCGCACTGAAGCTTTCTTT; CDR3aa: CASSEGGRTEAFF
d_gene: TRBD2; abundance: .; j_gene: TRBJ2-1; v_gene: TRBV6-5; CDR3nt: TGTGCCAGCAGGAGGGGGACTAGCGGTTTAAATGAGCAGTTCTTC; CDR3aa: CASRRGTSGLNEQFF
d_gene: TRBD2; abundance: .; j_gene: TRBJ2-1; v_gene: TRBV7-6; CDR3nt: TGTGCCAGCAGCTTATTTGGTCTAGCGGGAGGGCCCAATGAGCAGTTCTTC; CDR3aa: CASSLFGLAGGPNEQFF
d_gene: .; abundance: .; j_gene: TRBJ1-5; v_gene: TRBV7-6; CDR3nt: TGTGCCAGCAGCTTAGGCCAGGGGCCCAATCAGCCCCAGCATTTT; CDR3aa: CASSLGQGPNQPQHF
d_gene: TRBD1; abundance: .; j_gene: TRBJ2-7; v_gene: TRBV6-5; CDR3nt: TGTGCCAGCAGTCCTTACAGGGGGCTTATGGACGAGCAGTACTTC; CDR3aa: CASSPYRGLMDEQYF
d_gene: TRBD1; abundance: .; j_gene: TRBJ2-3; v_gene: TRBV6-5; CDR3nt: TGTGCCAGCAGTTACGGACAGGGAGGAGGAGATACGCAGTATTTT; CDR3aa: CASSYGQGGGDTQYF
d_gene: TRBD1; abundance: .; j_gene: TRBJ2-6; v_gene: TRBV13; CDR3nt: TGTGCCAGCAGCTTTACAGGGGACTCTGGGGCCAACGTCCTGACTTTC; CDR3aa: CASSFTGDSGANVLTF
d_gene: .; abundance: .; j_gene: TRBJ1-2; v_gene: TRBV2; CDR3nt: TGTGCCAGCAGTGAAAACCCCGGGGGGGGCTATGGCTACACCTTC; CDR3aa: CASSENPGGGYGYTF
d_gene: TRBD1; abundance: .; j_gene: TRBJ2-7; v_gene: TRBV7-9; CDR3nt: TGTGCCAGCAGCTTAGATGGACAGGGCCACGAGCAGTACTTC; CDR3aa: CASSLDGQGHEQYF
d_gene: TRBD1; abundance: few; j_gene: TRBJ2-7; v_gene: TRBV6-1; CDR3nt: TGTGCCAGCAGTGATACCGGGACAGGGACGTTCGAGCAGTACTTC; CDR3aa: CASSDTGTGTFEQYF
d_gene: .; abundance: once; j_gene: TRBJ2-5; v_gene: TRBV6-1; CDR3nt: TGTGCCAGCAGTGTTTACCACGGGCAAGAGACCCAGTACTTC; CDR3aa: CASSVYHGQETQYF
d_gene: TRBD1; abundance: .; j_gene: TRBJ1-2; v_gene: TRBV7-9; CDR3nt: TGTTCCAGCAGCCCCTTTCTTGGACAGGGTAACTATGGCTACACCTTC; CDR3aa: CSSSPFLGQGNYGYTF
d_gene: .; abundance: .; j_gene: TRBJ2-7; v_gene: TRBV29-1; CDR3nt: TGCAGCGTTGAAGTGGGCGGTACGGGGAGCTCCTACGAGCAGTACTTC; CDR3aa: CSVEVGGTGSSYEQYF
d_gene: TRBD1; abundance: few; j_gene: TRBJ2-5; v_gene: TRBV28; CDR3nt: TGTGCCAGCAGCATAAACAGGGGAACTCAAGAGACCCAGTACTTC; CDR3aa: CASSINRGTQETQYF
d_gene: .; abundance: .; j_gene: TRBJ2-2; v_gene: TRBV6-5; CDR3nt: TGTGCCAGCAGCCGGAGGGACAGAGATTACGGGGAGCTGTTTTTT; CDR3aa: CASSRRDRDYGELFF
d_gene: TRBD2; abundance: .; j_gene: TRBJ2-2; v_gene: TRBV7-3; CDR3nt: TGTGCCAGCAGCCCCCAGGGACTAGCGGGTTCGAACACCGGGGAGCTGTTTTTT; CDR3aa: CASSPQGLAGSNTGELFF
d_gene: TRBD2; abundance: .; j_gene: TRBJ2-7; v_gene: TRBV5-1; CDR3nt: TGCGCCAGCAGCCCGGGACTAGCGGGCCACTCCTACGAGCAGTACTTC; CDR3aa: CASSPGLAGHSYEQYF
d_gene: .; abundance: .; j_gene: TRBJ2-3; v_gene: TRBV5-1; CDR3nt: TGCGCCAGCAGCCAAACATTCGGACAGACCTCAACAGATACGCAGTATTTT; CDR3aa: CASSQTFGQTSTDTQYF
d_gene: TRBD1; abundance: few; j_gene: TRBJ1-1; v_gene: TRBV19; CDR3nt: TGTGCCAGTAGAACACAGGGGGCCTCCACTGAAGCTTTCTTT; CDR3aa: CASRTQGASTEAFF
d_gene: TRBD2; abundance: .; j_gene: TRBJ2-3; v_gene: TRBV9; CDR3nt: TGTGCCAGCAGCCCACGTCGGGCTAGCGGATGGGGGGATACGCAGTATTTT; CDR3aa: CASSPRRASGWGDTQYF
d_gene: TRBD1; abundance: .; j_gene: TRBJ1-4; v_gene: TRBV6-5; CDR3nt: TGTGCCAGCAGTTACGATGACAGGGGTCTTAATGAAAAACTGTTTTTT; CDR3aa: CASSYDDRGLNEKLFF
d_gene: .; abundance: .; j_gene: TRBJ2-5; v_gene: TRBV11-3; CDR3nt: TGTGCCAGCAGCTTACTTTCAGGGTTTGGAGAGACCCAGTACTTC; CDR3aa: CASSLLSGFGETQYF
d_gene: TRBD1; abundance: .; j_gene: TRBJ2-7; v_gene: TRBV5-8; CDR3nt: TGTGCCAGCAGCTTGGTGTACAGGGGAAATGAAGGCTTTTACGAGCAGTACTTC; CDR3aa: CASSLVYRGNEGFYEQYF
d_gene: .; abundance: .; j_gene: TRBJ2-5; v_gene: TRBV5-1; CDR3nt: TGCGCCGGCGGACGGGAGCGTGTAGGGGAGACCCAGTACTTC; CDR3aa: CAGGRERVGETQYF
d_gene: .; abundance: .; j_gene: TRBJ1-1; v_gene: TRBV2; CDR3nt: TGTGCCAGTTCAGATTTGGGGGGCACTGAAGCTTTCTTT; CDR3aa: CASSDLGGTEAFF
d_gene: .; abundance: .; j_gene: TRBJ2-7; v_gene: TRBV7-2; CDR3nt: TGTGCCAGCAGCACTAGCAGCGAGCAGTACTTC; CDR3aa: CASSTSSEQYF
d_gene: .; abundance: few; j_gene: TRBJ1-5; v_gene: TRBV6-1; CDR3nt: TGTGCCAGCAGTGAAGGTTCCAGGGAGGCGCCCCAGCATTTT; CDR3aa: CASSEGSREAPQHF
d_gene: .; abundance: .; j_gene: TRBJ1-1; v_gene: TRBV2; CDR3nt: TGTGCCAGCAGAGCCCCCCCGGGGGACACTGAAGCTTTCTTT; CDR3aa: CASRAPPGDTEAFF
d_gene: .; abundance: .; j_gene: TRBJ2-5; v_gene: TRBV5-1; CDR3nt: TGCGCCACCTCGAACGAGGAGACCCAGTACTTC; CDR3aa: CATSNEETQYF
d_gene: .; abundance: few; j_gene: TRBJ1-2; v_gene: TRBV7-9; CDR3nt: TGTGCCAGCAGCTTAGCCAGGGAGGGAGGCTACACCTTC; CDR3aa: CASSLAREGGYTF
d_gene: .; abundance: .; j_gene: TRBJ1-1; v_gene: TRBV5-4; CDR3nt: TGTGCCAGCAGGGAGGGGGGGGCAGGGTGGACTGCTTTCTTT; CDR3aa: CASREGGAGWTAFF
d_gene: TRBD1; abundance: .; j_gene: TRBJ2-5; v_gene: TRBV10-3; CDR3nt: TGTGCCATCAGGGCCGACAGGGCCCAAGAGACCCAGTACTTC; CDR3aa: CAIRADRAQETQYF
d_gene: .; abundance: .; j_gene: TRBJ2-3; v_gene: TRBV27; CDR3nt: TGTGCCAGCAGTCCCGGGAGACCAGATACGCAGTATTTT; CDR3aa: CASSPGRPDTQYF
d_gene: .; abundance: .; j_gene: TRBJ2-7; v_gene: TRBV9; CDR3nt: TGTGCCAGCAGCGTTGGGCTCACCTACGAGCAGTACTTC; CDR3aa: CASSVGLTYEQYF
d_gene: TRBD2; abundance: .; j_gene: TRBJ2-1; v_gene: TRBV5-4; CDR3nt: TGTGCCAGCAGCCCAAGGACTAGCCACAATGAGCAGTTCTTC; CDR3aa: CASSPRTSHNEQFF
d_gene: .; abundance: few; j_gene: TRBJ1-5; v_gene: TRBV5-7; CDR3nt: TGTGCCAGCAGCGTGGCAGACAATCAGCCCCAGCATTTT; CDR3aa: CASSVADNQPQHF
d_gene: .; abundance: .; j_gene: TRBJ2-1; v_gene: TRBV2; CDR3nt: TGTGCCAGTCGAGAGGACTATTACAATGAGCAGTTCTTC; CDR3aa: CASREDYYNEQFF
d_gene: .; abundance: .; j_gene: TRBJ2-7; v_gene: TRBV11-2; CDR3nt: TGTGCCACCCTCGGGCCCGCGGGGAAAATCTACGAGCAGTACTTC; CDR3aa: CATLGPAGKIYEQYF
d_gene: .; abundance: once; j_gene: TRBJ2-1; v_gene: TRBV7-2; CDR3nt: TGTGCCAGCAGCCCCCGGGGGTGGCCCCCTAGGTTCTTC; CDR3aa: CASSPRGWPPRFF